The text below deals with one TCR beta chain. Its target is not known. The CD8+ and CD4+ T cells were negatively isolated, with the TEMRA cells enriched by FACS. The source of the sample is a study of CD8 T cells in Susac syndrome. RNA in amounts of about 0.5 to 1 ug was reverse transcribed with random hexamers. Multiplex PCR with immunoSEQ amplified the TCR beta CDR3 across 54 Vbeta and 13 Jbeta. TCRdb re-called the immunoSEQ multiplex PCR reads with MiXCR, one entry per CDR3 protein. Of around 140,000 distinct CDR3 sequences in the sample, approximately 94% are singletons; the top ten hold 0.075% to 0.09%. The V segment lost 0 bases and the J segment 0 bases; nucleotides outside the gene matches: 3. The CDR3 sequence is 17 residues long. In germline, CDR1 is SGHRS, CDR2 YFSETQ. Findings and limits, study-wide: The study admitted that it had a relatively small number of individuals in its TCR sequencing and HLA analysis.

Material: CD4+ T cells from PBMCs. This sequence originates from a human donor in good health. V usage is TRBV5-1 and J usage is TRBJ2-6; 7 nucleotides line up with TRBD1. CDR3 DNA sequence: TGCGCCAGCAGCTTGGCGTCAGGGGGCTCTGGGGCCAACGTCCTGACTTTC. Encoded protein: CASSLASGGSGANVLTF.